This entry is about one T cell receptor (beta chain). Its specificity is unknown. The data originate from a study of beta chain features in type 1 diabetes. Background on the study: Examination spanned about 99 million sorted cells from all samples. Whole-study findings and limits: Compared with healthy donors, patients appeared to share more similar naive, central memory and regulatory TCRB repertoires. Insertions were fewer and deletions more numerous at VDJ junctions in type 1 diabetes patients.

Losses at the gene ends were 0 bases for V and 5 bases for J; bases not matched to a gene: 9. Germline CDR1 reads SGHVS; CDR2 reads FQNEAQ. This CDR3 has 17 amino acids. All of the isolated RNA was reverse transcribed, so expressed TCRB transcripts were sequenced. Generated by immunoSEQ multiplex PCR, the TCRdb table keeps only in-frame clones and is missing some. The sample has tens of thousands of clones; under 35% are singletons. Populations isolated by sorting all had purity greater than 95%. This receptor was identified in a woman in her late teens or twenties in good health. The sample taken for sequencing was stem cell memory CD4+ T cells from blood. The V gene is TRBV7-8, the J gene TRBJ1-5, with 8 bases lining up with TRBD1. The CDR3 region is CASSLAKEDRGHQPQHF. The CDR3 bases are TGTGCCAGCAGCTTAGCTAAGGAAGACAGGGGTCATCAGCCCCAGCATTTT.